Shown below are 8 T cell receptor beta chains from a single sample sequenced in a study of T-cell reconstitution after alpha-beta-depleted transplantation in children. Unique molecular identifiers were used in preparing the TCRbeta library. TCRdb reprocessed the PCR reads via MiXCR and lists one record per CDR3 protein. The sample shows 400,000 to 500,000 distinct CDR3 sequences, approximately 10% of them seen only once. The starting material was PBMCs from the stem cell graft donor, obtained from the stem cell graft. These receptors all stem from a human donor who donated a stem cell graft to a child with acute myeloid leukemia.

This clonotype was seen a few times. V gene TRBV7-2 combines with J gene TRBJ2-5; D possibly corresponds to TRBD2 (5 bases). V lost 0 bases and J 1 base, leaving 9 bases between the germline ends. This CDR3 has 15 residues. Germline V gene lookup returns CDR1 SGHTA and CDR2 FQGNSA. The CDR3 here is CASSLAAAAQETQYF. CDR3 in DNA: TGTGCCAGCAGCTTAGCGGCAGCGGCCCAAGAGACCCAGTACTTC.

Only a few counts were recorded for this clonotype. Given a much more abundant clone one base away, this may be a read error. The chain couples TRBV5-1 to TRBJ2-1; 7 positions agree with TRBD2. The V gene's germline CDR1 is SGHRS and CDR2 YFSETQ. V shed 0 bases, J shed 5 bases, and the junction held 5 bases outside the gene matches. The CDR3 consists of 15 residues. This CDR3 reads CASSLAGTTHNEQFF. The CDR3 DNA reads as TGCGCCAGCAGCTTGGCCGGGACTACCCACAATGAGCAGTTCTTC.

This clonotype was seen more than once but under ten times. The J gene is TRBJ2-2, the V gene TRBV6-1; D unresolved. V lost 5 bases, J lost 3 bases, and 7 bases lay in between. This CDR3 is built from 13 residues. Germline assignment: CDR1 MNHNS and CDR2 SASEGT. The CDR3 region has the DNA TGTGCCAGCAGTCCCCAGTACACCGGGGAGCTGTTTTTT. It translates to CASSPQYTGELFF.

This clonotype was counted a few times. Here the CDR3 DNA reads TGCGCCAGCAGCTCGACAGGGGAAAGGGCCGGGGAGCTGTTTTTT. The encoded protein is CASSSTGERAGELFF. The J gene is TRBJ2-2, the V gene TRBV5-1; TRBD1 matches 8 bases. V shed 3 bases, J shed 6 bases, and the junction held 7 bases outside the gene matches. CDR3 length equals 15 residues. Germline V gene sequence: CDR1 SGHRS, CDR2 YFSETQ.

The table lists this clonotype with a few counts. This sequence joins TRBV29-1 and TRBJ2-6; D remains unclear. V was clipped by 0 bases and J by 4 bases, with 10 bases between them. The CDR3 spans 15 residues. Germline V gene data show CDR1 as SQVTM and CDR2 as ANQGSEA. The CDR3 region is CSVEDQVSGANVLTF. CDR3 sequence (DNA): TGCAGCGTTGAAGATCAGGTCTCCGGGGCCAACGTCCTGACTTTC.

Many counts were recorded for this clonotype. This sequence joins TRBV20-1 and TRBJ2-5, with unresolved D. Germline V gene lookup returns CDR1 DFQATT and CDR2 SNEGSKA (reference sequence). V was cut by 0 bases and J by 4 bases, with 12 bases left in between. CDR3 size: 14 residues. In DNA, the CDR3 is TGCAGTGCTAGAGATTTGTGGGGTGGAGAGACCCAGTACTTC. It translates to CSARDLWGGETQYF.

The chain carries TRBV30 and TRBJ2-3; TRBD1 agrees at 9 bases. Germline V gene sequence: CDR1 GTSNPN, CDR2 SVGIG (reference sequence). V shed 4 bases, J shed 4 bases, and the junction held 3 bases outside the gene matches. This CDR3 has 13 amino acids. Written as DNA, the CDR3 is TGTGCCTGGAACAGGGGGCAGGCAGATACGCAGTATTTT. Protein product: CAWNRGQADTQYF.

A word on this clonotype: Compared with germline, one end of the junction differs, possibly owing to a read error. This rearrangement joins TRBV29-1 to TRBJ2-5; TRBD2 agrees at 12 bases. The CDR3 sequence is 12 residues long. Looked up from germline, CDR1 is SQVTM and CDR2 is ANQGSEA. Written as DNA, the CDR3 is TGCAGCGCTCGACTAGCGGGAGAGACCCACTACTTC. Translated, it gives CSARLAGETHYF.